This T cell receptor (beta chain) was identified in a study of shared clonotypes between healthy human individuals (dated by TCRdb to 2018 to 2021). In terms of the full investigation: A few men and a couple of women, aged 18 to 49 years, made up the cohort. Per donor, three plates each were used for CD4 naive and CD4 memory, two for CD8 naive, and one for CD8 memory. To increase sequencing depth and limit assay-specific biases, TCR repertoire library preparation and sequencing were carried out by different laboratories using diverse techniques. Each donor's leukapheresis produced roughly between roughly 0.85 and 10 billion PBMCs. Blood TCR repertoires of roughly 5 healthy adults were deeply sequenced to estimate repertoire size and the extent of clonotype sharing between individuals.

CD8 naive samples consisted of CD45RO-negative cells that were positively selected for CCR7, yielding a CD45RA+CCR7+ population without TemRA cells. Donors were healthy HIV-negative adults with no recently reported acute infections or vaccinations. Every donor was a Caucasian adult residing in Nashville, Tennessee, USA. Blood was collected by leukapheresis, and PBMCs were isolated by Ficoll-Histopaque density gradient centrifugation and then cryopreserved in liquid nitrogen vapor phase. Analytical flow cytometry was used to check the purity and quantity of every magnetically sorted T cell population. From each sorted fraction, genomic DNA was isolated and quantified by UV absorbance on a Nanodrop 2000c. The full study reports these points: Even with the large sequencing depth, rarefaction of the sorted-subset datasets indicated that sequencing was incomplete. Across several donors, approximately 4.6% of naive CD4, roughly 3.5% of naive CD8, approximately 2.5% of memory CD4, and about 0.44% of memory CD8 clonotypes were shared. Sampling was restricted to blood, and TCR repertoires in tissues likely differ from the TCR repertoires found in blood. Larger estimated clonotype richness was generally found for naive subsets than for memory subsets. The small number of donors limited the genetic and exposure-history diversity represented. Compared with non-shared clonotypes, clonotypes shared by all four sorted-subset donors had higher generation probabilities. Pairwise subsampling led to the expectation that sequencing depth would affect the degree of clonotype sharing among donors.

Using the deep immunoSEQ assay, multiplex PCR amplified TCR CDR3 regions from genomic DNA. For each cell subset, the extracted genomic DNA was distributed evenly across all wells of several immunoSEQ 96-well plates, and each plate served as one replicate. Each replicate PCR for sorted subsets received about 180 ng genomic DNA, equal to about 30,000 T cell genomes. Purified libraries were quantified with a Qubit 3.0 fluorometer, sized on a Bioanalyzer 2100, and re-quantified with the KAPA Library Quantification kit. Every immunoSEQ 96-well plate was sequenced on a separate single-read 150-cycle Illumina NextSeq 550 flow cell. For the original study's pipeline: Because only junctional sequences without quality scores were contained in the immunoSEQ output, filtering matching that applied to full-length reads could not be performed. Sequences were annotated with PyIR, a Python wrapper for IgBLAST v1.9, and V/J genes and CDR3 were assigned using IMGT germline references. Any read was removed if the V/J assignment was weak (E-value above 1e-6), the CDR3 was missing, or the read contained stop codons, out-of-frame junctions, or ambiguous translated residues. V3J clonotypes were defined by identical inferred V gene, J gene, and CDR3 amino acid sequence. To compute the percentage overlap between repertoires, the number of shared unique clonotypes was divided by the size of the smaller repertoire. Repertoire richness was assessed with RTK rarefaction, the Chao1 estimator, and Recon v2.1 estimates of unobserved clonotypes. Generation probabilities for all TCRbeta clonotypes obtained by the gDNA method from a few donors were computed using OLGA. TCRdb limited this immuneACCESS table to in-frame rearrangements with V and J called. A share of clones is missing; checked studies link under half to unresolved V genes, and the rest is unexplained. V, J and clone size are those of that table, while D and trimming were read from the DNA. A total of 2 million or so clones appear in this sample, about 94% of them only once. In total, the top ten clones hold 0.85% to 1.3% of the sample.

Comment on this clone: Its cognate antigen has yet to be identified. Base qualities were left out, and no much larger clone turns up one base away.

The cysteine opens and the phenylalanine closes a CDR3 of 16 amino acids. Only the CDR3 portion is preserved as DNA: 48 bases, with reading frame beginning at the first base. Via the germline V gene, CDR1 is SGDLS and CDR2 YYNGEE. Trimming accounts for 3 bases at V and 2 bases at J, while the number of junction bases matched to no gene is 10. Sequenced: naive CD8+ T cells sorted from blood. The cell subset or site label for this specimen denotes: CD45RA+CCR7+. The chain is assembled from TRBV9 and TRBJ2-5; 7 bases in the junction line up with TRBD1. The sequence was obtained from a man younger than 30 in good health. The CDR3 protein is CASSAHRDRIQETQYF. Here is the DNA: TGTGCCAGCAGCGCGCACCGGGACAGAATACAAGAGACCCAGTACTTC.